Following are 20 T cell receptor beta chains from one sample sequenced in a study of blood T cell repertoires in COVID-19. Sequencing used immunoSEQ multiplex PCR; TCRdb keeps in-frame clones, though not all of them. The sample includes under 250,000 clones, 80% to 90% of them seen just once. Source material: PBMCs or T cells enriched from blood (not recorded which). The receptors were gathered from a woman aged 45 to 65 who had been exposed to COVID-19.

The chain joins TRBV19 to TRBJ2-7, with 8 bases lining up with TRBD2. The CDR3 extends over 13 amino acids. Unmatched junction bases numbered 3, after V lost 6 bases and J lost 2 bases. Germline CDR1 and CDR2: LNHDA and SQIVND (reference sequence). Here the CDR3 reads CASRLAETYEQYF. The CDR3 DNA is TGTGCCAGTAGACTAGCGGAGACCTACGAGCAGTACTTC.

The rearrangement joins TRBV7-9 to TRBJ1-4; maybe TRBD1 (5 bases). The V and J ends lost 7 bases and 8 bases respectively, with 23 bases between them. The CDR3 contains 16 residues. Germline V gives CDR1 SEHNR, CDR2 FQNEAQ (reference sequence). The CDR3 is CASTKGTRGPEEKLFF. DNA of the CDR3: TGTGCCAGCACCAAAGGGACTCGGGGTCCCGAGGAAAAACTGTTTTTT.

The chain employs TRBV2 and TRBJ1-2; D is unclear. Between the trimmed V and J ends, which lost 1 base and 10 bases, there was a span of 13 bases. Germline CDR1 and CDR2: SNHLY and FYNNEI. The CDR3 covers 13 residues. The CDR3 is CASSEGPRAIYTF. The CDR3 bases are TGTGCCAGCAGTGAAGGGCCGAGGGCAATCTACACCTTC. The full variable domain, its missing parts supplied by reference TRBV2 and TRBJ1-2, is EPEVTQTPSHQVTQMGQEVILRCVPISNHLYFYWYRQILGQKVEFLVSFYNNEISEKSEIFDDQFSVERPDGSNFTLKIRSTKLEDSAMYFCASSEGPRAIYTFGSGTRLTVV.

This clone was observed once. This chain joins TRBV5-1 and TRBJ1-2, with a tentative D call TRBD1 (5 bases). The CDR3 is made up of 14 amino acids. Germline CDR1 SGHRS, CDR2 YFSETQ. The ends were cut back, 0 bases at V and 5 bases at J, with 11 bases in the middle. The CDR3 sequence is CASSLEGLLYGYTF. In nucleotides, the CDR3 is TGCGCCAGCAGCTTGGAGGGGCTCCTATATGGCTACACCTTC.

This clone turned up a few times. The V call is TRBV24-1, the J call TRBJ2-1, with 10 bases identical to TRBD2. CDR1 KGHDR and CDR2 SFDVKD come from the germline V gene. The CDR3 totals 18 residues. V lost 5 bases and J lost 3; bases outside the gene matches: 12. CDR3 sequence reads: CATSASLSSGGLYNEQFF. Written as DNA, the CDR3 is TGTGCCACCAGTGCCTCGTTGTCTAGCGGGGGCCTCTACAATGAGCAGTTCTTC.

The rearrangement joins TRBV3-1 (or the pseudogene TRBV3-2) to TRBJ2-7, with TRBD1 matching 7 bases. Germline CDR1 reads LGHDT; CDR2 reads YNNKEL (reference sequence). The J segment lost 0 bases and the V segment lost 4 bases, leaving 6 bases of the junction unmatched. The CDR3 sequence is 15 residues long. CDR3 sequence (DNA): TGTGCCAGCAGCCCCTACCGGGACAGCTCCTACGAGCAGTACTTC. Protein product: CASSPYRDSSYEQYF.

The chain combines TRBV12-3 or TRBV12-4 with TRBJ2-1; D perhaps matches TRBD1 (5 bases). This CDR3 comprises 13 residues. Deletions cut 2 bases from V and 7 bases from J, with 9 bases between. CDR3 sequence reads: CASSLPRANEQFF. In DNA form, the CDR3 reads TGTGCCAGCAGTTTACCCAGGGCGAATGAGCAGTTCTTC.

This clone showed up just once. The chain links TRBV12-3 or TRBV12-4 to TRBJ1-3; D unresolved. The CDR3 has 12 amino acids. V gave up 0 bases and J gave up 9 bases, with 6 bases separating them. The CDR3 DNA reads as TGTGCCAGCAGTTTAGCTGGAGGCACCATATATTTT. This sequence encodes CASSLAGGTIYF.

The chain joins TRBV15 to TRBJ1-2; D possibly corresponds to TRBD1 (6 bases). Germline CDR1 reads LNHNV; CDR2 reads YYDKDF (reference sequence). This CDR3 contains 13 residues. Trimming took off 6 bases at V and 5 bases at J, with 13 bases between the two ends. The CDR3 DNA follows: TGTGCCACCAGGGGGGCAGAAACTTATGGCTACACCTTC. This translates into CATRGAETYGYTF.

V usage is TRBV9 and J usage is TRBJ1-1, with 8 positions matching TRBD1. CDR1 is SGDLS and CDR2 is YYNGEE in the germline V gene. This CDR3 is built from 13 residues. V shed 3 bases and J 10 bases; nucleotides not matched to a gene: 8. CDR3 loop: CASSGTGTGLAFF. As DNA, the CDR3 is TGTGCCAGCAGCGGTACCGGGACAGGTTTAGCTTTCTTT.

This sequence joins TRBV5-5 and TRBJ1-1; D gene ambiguous. Trimming removed 0 bases at V and 7 bases at J, with 13 bases between. CDR3 length: 14 amino acids. Germline V gene data show CDR1 as SGHKS and CDR2 as YYEKEE (reference sequence). The CDR3 region is CASSLGGNPREAFF. The CDR3 bases are TGTGCCAGCAGCTTGGGAGGTAACCCCCGTGAAGCTTTCTTT.

The gene calls are TRBV7-9 and TRBJ1-1; D is undetermined. V lost 4 bases, J lost 7 bases, and 13 bases lay in between. Germline CDR1 and CDR2: SEHNR and FQNEAQ (reference sequence). This CDR3 is 13 amino acids long. The CDR3 region is CASSSDSVGEAFF. CDR3 in DNA: TGTGCCAGCAGCTCCGACTCCGTAGGTGAAGCTTTCTTT.

The chain employs TRBV2 and TRBJ2-4; maybe TRBD1 (5 bases). Germline V gene data show CDR1 as SNHLY and CDR2 as FYNNEI. The CDR3 sequence is 13 residues long. V was cut by 4 bases and J by 5 bases, with 9 bases left in between. CDR3 sequence: CASSVGRENIQYF. CDR3 sequence (DNA): TGTGCCAGCAGTGTCGGCAGGGAAAACATTCAGTACTTC.

The rearrangement uses TRBV27 and TRBJ2-7; 10 bases agree with TRBD1. There are 13 residues in the CDR3. CDR1 is MNHEY, CDR2 SMNVEV, per germline (reference sequence). The junction had 3 bases not matched to a gene; V was cut back by 4 bases and J by 6 bases. The DNA of the CDR3 is TGTGCCAGCAGTTGGGACAGGGGTAGCGAGCAGTACTTC. Amino acid sequence: CASSWDRGSEQYF.

The V call is TRBV14, the J call TRBJ1-6, with 9 nucleotides matching TRBD1. With V trimmed by 4 bases and J by 10 bases, 8 bases remained unmatched. The CDR3 spans 15 residues. Germline lookup yields CDR1 SGHDN and CDR2 FVKESK. The CDR3 DNA reads TGTGCCAGCAGCCTACTCGGGACAGGGAAATCACCCCTCCACTTT. Encoded protein: CASSLLGTGKSPLHF. The full variable domain, completed using reference TRBV14 and TRBJ1-6, is EAGVTQFPSHSVIEKGQTVTLRCDPISGHDNLYWYRRVMGKEIKFLLHFVKESKQDESGMPNNRFLAERTGGTYSTLKVQPAELEDSGVYFCASSLLGTGKSPLHFGNGTRLTVT.

This chain uses TRBV25-1 with TRBJ1-6; tentative D call: TRBD1 (6 bases). The germline V gene has CDR1 MGHDK and CDR2 SYGVNS. V shed 6 bases and J shed 6 bases, with 12 bases lying between them. The CDR3 is 14 amino acids. CDR3 sequence (DNA): TGTGCCAGCAGCCGGGACAATCTTAATTCACCCCTCCACTTT. As protein: CASSRDNLNSPLHF.

A remark on this clone: The sample carries other DNA sequences with the same CDR3. The genes are TRBV5-1 and TRBJ1-1; 7 bases are a match to TRBD1. Germline V gives CDR1 SGHRS, CDR2 YFSETQ. Unmatched junction bases numbered 4, after V lost 0 bases and J lost 5 bases. The CDR3 extends over 14 amino acids. The CDR3 loop reads CASSLGQGGTEAFF. The CDR3 DNA reads TGCGCCAGCAGCTTGGGGCAGGGGGGAACTGAAGCTTTCTTT.

The chain employs TRBV14 and TRBJ1-1; possible D gene TRBD1, 6 bases. The germline V gene has CDR1 SGHDN and CDR2 FVKESK. The CDR3 has 14 amino acids. The ends were cut back, 0 bases at V and 5 bases at J, with 10 bases in the middle. The CDR3 region is CASSQDQGRTEAFF. CDR3 sequence (DNA): TGTGCCAGCAGCCAAGATCAGGGGCGAACTGAAGCTTTCTTT.

This chain joins TRBV7-8 and TRBJ2-1; possible D gene TRBD1, 5 bases. This CDR3 has 13 residues. CDR1 and CDR2 (germline): SGHVS, FQNEAQ. Between the trimmed V and J ends, which lost 1 base and 10 bases, there was a span of 11 bases. As DNA, the CDR3 is TGTGCCAGCAGCTTAGTGGGGCCTAAGGAGCAGTTCTTC. Protein sequence: CASSLVGPKEQFF.

The rearrangement links TRBV18 to TRBJ1-2; D perhaps matches TRBD1 (6 bases). The germline CDR1 and CDR2 sequences are KGHSH and LQKENI. Trimming left V 6 bases short and J 4 bases short, with 15 bases between. The CDR3 loop spans 14 amino acids. The DNA for the CDR3 is TGTGCCAGCTCTACCGCGGACAGATCCTATGGCTACACCTTC. The encoded protein is CASSTADRSYGYTF.